The source of this T cell receptor beta chain is a study of Ad26.COV2.S vaccination and SARS-CoV-2 variants. Points from the study as a whole: Breadth measured for non-spike TCRs was similar across vaccine and placebo recipients. People given the vaccine had a wider spike-specific TCR breadth than placebo recipients did.

Treatment denoted: roughly 19 received Ad26.COV2.S at low or high dose, single or two shots; about 5 received placebo; per-sample allocation not given. Sampling took place 63 days after the first vaccine or placebo injection. An adult donor aged 18-55 years was enrolled in Boston. Using immunoSEQ multiplex PCR, the repertoire was profiled, and TCRdb retains in-frame clones only, with some absent. The sample consists of approximately 460,000 clones, about 89% of them appearing once. This CDR3 comprises 14 residues. Germline V gene sequence: CDR1 LNHDA, CDR2 SQIVND (reference sequence). Trimming took 7 bases from V and 6 from J, leaving 18 bases between them. As for this clone: Its antigen is not known.

The source of this sequence is a person aged 18-60 years who received the Ad26.COV2.S COVID-19 vaccine or a placebo. The chain is built from TRBV19 and TRBJ1-2, with D uncertain. This specimen consisted of peripheral blood, obtained in a trial of Ad26.COV2.S vaccine versus placebo. As DNA, the CDR3 is TGTGCCAGTACCCCCACGGCCTCAAGGGATGGCTACACCTTC. It is translated as CASTPTASRDGYTF.